Presented here are 30 T cell receptor beta chains from one specimen sequenced in a study of beta chain features in type 1 diabetes. Study-level points and caveats: Type 1 diabetes patients had TCRB CDR3s that were shorter (moderately but significantly so) in all four CD4+ subsets.

Antigen specificity for these receptors is unknown. Sequenced material consisted of expressed TCRB transcripts (all of the isolated RNA was reverse transcribed). Only in-frame clones appear in the TCRdb table, and some are missing; sequencing was by immunoSEQ multiplex PCR. The sample records about 160,000 clones, approximately 9% being singletons. Material: central memory CD4+ T cells from blood. All receptors derive from a woman aged 18 to 35 with type 1 diabetes.

The table lists this clone with a few counts. This chain joins TRBV10-3 and TRBJ2-5, with D possibly TRBD2 on 6 matching bases. V lost 3 bases, J lost 4 bases, and 9 bases lay in between. This CDR3 is 13 amino acids long. CDR1 and CDR2 (germline): ENHRY, SYGVKD. The CDR3: CAISDPGGETQYF. The CDR3 DNA reads as TGTGCCATCAGTGACCCCGGGGGAGAGACCCAGTACTTC.

CDR3 coding DNA: TGCAGCGGGGGTGGAGGGAGGGATAATGAAAAACTGTTTTTT. Amino acid sequence: CSGGGGRDNEKLFF. The chain links TRBV29-1 to TRBJ1-4; D uncertain. V lost 7 bases and J lost 4, with 16 bases in between. CDR1 is SQVTM, CDR2 ANQGSEA, per germline. This CDR3 spans 14 amino acids.

This clone was recorded a few times. The V gene is TRBV2, the J gene TRBJ2-1, with 9 bases identical to TRBD2. Germline V gene data show CDR1 as SNHLY and CDR2 as FYNNEI. V dropped 5 bases and J dropped 12; count of bases not matched to a gene: 2. The CDR3 is 11 amino acids. The CDR3: CASSPGLAQFF. Written as DNA, the CDR3 is TGTGCCAGCAGTCCGGGACTAGCGCAGTTCTTC.

The rearrangement links TRBV7-3 to TRBJ2-1, with 7 nucleotides matching TRBD2. Germline assignment: CDR1 SGHTA and CDR2 FQGTGA. V lost 2 bases to trimming and J lost 9 bases; unmatched junction nucleotides: 10. The length of the CDR3 is 15 residues. CDR3 sequence: CASSLLRGSESEQFF. CDR3 in DNA: TGTGCCAGCAGCTTACTCCGCGGGAGTGAATCTGAGCAGTTCTTC. The whole variable domain, remainder taken from reference TRBV7-3 and TRBJ2-1, is GAGVSQTPSNKVTEKGKYVELRCDPISGHTALYWYRQSLGQGPEFLIYFQGTGAADDSGLPNDRFFAVRPEGSVSTLKIQRTERGDSAVYLCASSLLRGSESEQFFGPGTRLTVL.

This clone was counted a few times. The chain couples TRBV5-1 to TRBJ2-4, with D tentatively TRBD2 (5 bases). The length of the CDR3 is 16 residues. Germline loops: CDR1 SGHRS, CDR2 YFSETQ. V dropped 2 bases and J dropped 6 bases, with 18 bases sitting between them. The CDR3 region has the DNA TGCGCCAGCAGCTTTGCCCATACCGGACGGGGAAACATTCAGTACTTC. This codes for CASSFAHTGRGNIQYF.

This clone was observed a handful of times. The J gene is TRBJ2-3, the V gene TRBV7-2, with D perhaps matching TRBD1 (5 bases). Germline CDR1 and CDR2: SGHTA and FQGNSA. CDR3 length: 15 residues. V lost 2 bases and J 1 base, leaving 10 bases between the germline ends. CDR3 residues: CASSLSLQGTDTQYF. CDR3 nucleotide sequence: TGTGCCAGCAGCTTAAGCTTACAGGGCACAGATACGCAGTATTTT.

This clone was found a few times. This chain's CDR3 is CASSTLAGGAETQYF. CDR3 in DNA: TGTGCCAGCAGTACCCTAGCGGGAGGGGCAGAGACCCAGTACTTC. The J gene is TRBJ2-5, the V gene TRBV6-5, with 12 bases lining up with TRBD2. The V and J ends lost 5 bases and 4 bases, in that order; junction bases with no gene match: 5. The CDR3 length is 15 residues. The germline CDR1 and CDR2 sequences are MNHEY and SVGAGI.

CDR3 coding DNA: TGCGCCAGCAGCCAGGGACAGTACTACGAGCAGTACTTC. Translating gives CASSQGQYYEQYF. The J gene is TRBJ2-7, the V gene TRBV4-1, with TRBD1 matching over 7 bases. Germline CDR1 and CDR2: MGHRA and YSYEKL. V lost 3 bases to trimming and J lost 3 bases; unmatched junction nucleotides: 2. The CDR3 length is 13 residues.

The chain couples TRBV5-4 to TRBJ2-2, with 11 bases matching TRBD1. Germline V lookup: CDR1 SGHNT, CDR2 YYREEE (reference sequence). The V gene end was trimmed by 3 bases and the J gene end by 6 bases; junction bases not matched to a gene: 1. The CDR3 sequence is 14 residues long. CDR3 nucleotide sequence: TGTGCCAGCAGCTGGGGACAGGGGGCCGGGGAGCTGTTTTTT. Protein product: CASSWGQGAGELFF.

This clone appeared a few times. The chain carries TRBV7-2 and TRBJ2-5; 8 bases agree with TRBD2. Germline assignment: CDR1 SGHTA and CDR2 FQGNSA. The CDR3 runs 15 residues. The junction had 5 bases not matched to a gene; V was cut back by 3 bases and J by 2 bases. The CDR3 loop is CASSFRAGEQETQYF. The CDR3 DNA follows: TGTGCCAGCAGCTTCAGAGCGGGAGAGCAAGAGACCCAGTACTTC.

This clone turned up a few times. V gene TRBV5-4 combines with J gene TRBJ2-1; weak D call: TRBD1 (5 bases). Germline V gene lookup returns CDR1 SGHNT and CDR2 YYREEE (reference sequence). This CDR3 is 15 amino acids long. The V and J ends lost 4 bases and 5 bases respectively, with 16 bases between them. DNA of the CDR3: TGTGCCAGCAGCGAAGGACAACGTGGGGACAATGAGCAGTTCTTC. Translation gives CASSEGQRGDNEQFF.

This clone was seen a few times. The chain recombines TRBV9 with TRBJ1-5; 10 bases match TRBD1. The trim removed 2 bases at V and 7 bases at J, leaving 3 bases unmatched. The CDR3 length is 14 residues. Germline lookup yields CDR1 SGDLS and CDR2 YYNGEE. The CDR3 spells CASSVRDRGQPQHF. The DNA of the CDR3 is TGTGCCAGCAGCGTCCGGGACAGGGGACAGCCCCAGCATTTT.

This clone was detected only a few times. The J gene is TRBJ2-7, the V gene TRBV7-2, with 12 bases matching TRBD2. Per germline, CDR1 SGHTA and CDR2 FQGNSA. The trim removed 6 bases at V and 2 bases at J, leaving 5 bases unmatched. The CDR3 spans 15 residues. The CDR3 loop is CASSPLAGGPYEQYF. CDR3 DNA: TGTGCCAGCAGTCCTCTAGCGGGAGGGCCCTACGAGCAGTACTTC.

The chain couples TRBV29-1 to TRBJ1-2; D remains unclear. Germline V CDR1 and CDR2: SQVTM, ANQGSEA. This CDR3 has 11 residues. The CDR3 region has the DNA TGCACTGGCGGCTCGGGAGACGGCTACACCTTC. Encoded protein: CTGGSGDGYTF.

J is TRBJ2-5 and V is TRBV21-1; the table's D call TRBD2 went unverified against the DNA. TRBV21-1 is a pseudogene. There are 14 residues in the CDR3. Here the CDR3 DNA reads TGTGCCAGCAGCATTCTTCGGCGGGCTGAGACCCAGTACTTC. Protein sequence: CASSILRRAETQYF.

This clone was detected a few times. This chain joins TRBV19 and TRBJ2-5; 12 bases map to TRBD2. This CDR3 has 14 residues. Germline values: CDR1 LNHDA, CDR2 SQIVND (reference sequence). With V trimmed by 5 bases and J by 5 bases, 3 bases remained unmatched. The CDR3 here is CASSPGTSGETQYF. CDR3 coding DNA: TGTGCCAGTAGTCCCGGGACTAGCGGGGAGACCCAGTACTTC. Variable domain in full (rest from reference TRBV19 and TRBJ2-5): DGGITQSPKYLFRKEGQNVTLSCEQNLNHDAMYWYRQDPGQGLRLIYYSQIVNDFQKGDIAEGYSVSREKKESFPLTVTSAQKNPTAFYLCASSPGTSGETQYFGPGTRLLVL.

Concerning this clone: The junction differs from germline at one of its ends, possibly a read error. This sequence joins TRBV6-6 and TRBJ2-7; D is possibly TRBD1 (5 bases). Germline V gene lookup returns CDR1 MNHNY and CDR2 SVGAGI (reference sequence). The CDR3 spans 13 residues. CDR3 protein: CASTEGFDSSREF. In nucleotides, the CDR3 is TGTGCCAGCACCGAAGGGTTTGACAGCTCCAGAGAATTC.

This chain joins TRBV15 and TRBJ2-7; D might be TRBD2 (5 bases). The ends were cut back, 0 bases at V and 1 base at J, with 7 bases in the middle. Germline CDR1 reads LNHNV; CDR2 reads YYDKDF (reference sequence). The length of the CDR3 is 14 residues. CDR3 residues: CATSRDRGSYEQYF. CDR3 in DNA: TGTGCCACCAGCAGAGATCGGGGTTCCTACGAGCAGTACTTC.

V gene TRBV7-6 combines with J gene TRBJ2-1, with TRBD2 identical over 7 bases. The CDR3 loop spans 13 amino acids. Germline trimming cut 5 bases from V and 7 bases from J; bases unmatched to any gene: 5. Per germline, CDR1 SGHVS and CDR2 FNYEAQ. CDR3 sequence reads: CASSAWGGNEQFF. As DNA, the CDR3 is TGTGCCAGCAGCGCATGGGGGGGGAATGAGCAGTTCTTC.

The table lists this clone with a few counts. The CDR3 protein is CASRGGGNQPQHF. The CDR3 DNA reads TGTGCCAGCAGAGGGGGGGGCAATCAGCCCCAGCATTTT. This chain links TRBV6-5 with TRBJ1-5, with D tentatively TRBD1 (6 bases). The CDR3 covers 13 residues. Germline assignment: CDR1 MNHEY and CDR2 SVGAGI. Trimming pared 6 bases from V and 2 bases from J, leaving 8 bases between.

This clone was found a few times. The chain employs TRBV15 and TRBJ1-1; 9 positions match TRBD1. The trim removed 0 bases at V and 10 bases at J, leaving 3 bases unmatched. This CDR3 comprises 13 residues. Germline-derived CDR1 and CDR2 are LNHNV and YYDKDF (reference sequence). This CDR3 reads CATSREYRGLAFF. The DNA for the CDR3 is TGTGCCACCAGCAGAGAGTACAGGGGGCTAGCTTTCTTT.

This chain joins TRBV7-2 and TRBJ2-7; D might be TRBD1 (7 bases). Trimming shortened V by 5 bases and J by 4 bases, and 18 bases separated the two germline ends. Germline V gene sequence: CDR1 SGHTA, CDR2 FQGNSA. The CDR3 extends over 15 amino acids. CDR3 DNA: TGTGCCAGCAGCCCTGACCAGGGGGGTGGGTACGAGCAGTACTTC. Its translation: CASSPDQGGGYEQYF.

This clone turned up a few times. The J gene is TRBJ2-4, the V gene TRBV9, with D possibly matching TRBD1 (5 bases). V lost 0 bases to trimming and J lost 0 bases, with 16 bases between them. The length of the CDR3 is 18 residues. Per the germline V gene, CDR1 is SGDLS and CDR2 is YYNGEE. Here the CDR3 reads CASSVVDAGAVAKNIQYF. CDR3 sequence (DNA): TGTGCCAGCAGCGTAGTGGACGCTGGGGCGGTAGCCAAAAACATTCAGTACTTC.

The chain joins TRBV15 to TRBJ2-1; the match to TRBD2 covers 9 bases. CDR1 and CDR2 from the germline V gene are LNHNV and YYDKDF (reference sequence). V lost 1 base to trimming and J lost 7 bases; unmatched junction nucleotides: 8. This CDR3 region has 16 residues. For the CDR3, the DNA is TGTGCCACCAGCAGAGGTCGGACTAGCGAAGAAAATGAGCAGTTCTTC. Translated, it gives CATSRGRTSEENEQFF.

This clone turned up a few times. This rearrangement joins TRBV28 to TRBJ2-3; TRBD1 aligns across 11 bases. The V gene end was trimmed by 4 bases and the J gene end by 3 bases; junction bases not matched to a gene: 9. This CDR3 spans 17 amino acids. Per germline, CDR1 MDHEN and CDR2 SYDVKM. CDR3 region: CASSSALGQGVTDTQYF. DNA of the CDR3: TGTGCCAGCAGTTCTGCTCTGGGACAGGGGGTTACAGATACGCAGTATTTT.

Only a few counts were recorded for this clone. This sequence joins TRBV6-5 and TRBJ2-7; D unresolved. V lost 6 bases and J lost 6, with 18 bases in between. This CDR3 has 14 residues. The germline gives CDR1 MNHEY, CDR2 SVGAGI. The CDR3 spells CASSLTGLGGEQYF. The CDR3 DNA reads TGTGCCAGCAGCCTAACGGGTTTAGGTGGCGAGCAGTACTTC.

A few counts support this clone. The chain couples TRBV11-2 to TRBJ1-1; D perhaps matches TRBD1 (5 bases). This CDR3 is built from 15 residues. CDR1 SGHAT and CDR2 FQNNGV come from the germline V gene. The V end was cut by 0 bases, the J end by 4 bases, with 12 bases between. Here the CDR3 DNA reads TGTGCCAGCAGCTTAGACCCGGGGGGAGGCACTGAAGCTTTCTTT. Encoded protein: CASSLDPGGGTEAFF.

This clone was seen a handful of times. This rearrangement joins TRBV7-9 to TRBJ2-1, with a weak D call TRBD2 (6 bases). Germline assignment: CDR1 SEHNR and CDR2 FQNEAQ (reference sequence). This CDR3 has 15 amino acids. Deletions cut 5 bases from V and 2 bases from J, with 13 bases between. The CDR3 loop reads CASSPSGWAYNEQFF. CDR3 in DNA: TGTGCCAGCAGCCCCAGCGGGTGGGCCTACAATGAGCAGTTCTTC.

V and J are TRBV5-8 and TRBJ2-6; a possible D gene is TRBD2 (5 bases). Germline CDR1 SGHTS, CDR2 YDEGEE. Trimming took 4 bases from V and 4 from J, leaving 15 bases between them. CDR3 length: 16 residues. The CDR3: CASSRTWGAGANVLTF. The CDR3 bases are TGTGCCAGCAGCCGGACTTGGGGAGCGGGGGCCAACGTCCTGACTTTC.

The rearrangement joins TRBV28 to TRBJ1-2, with D unresolved. V lost 8 bases, J lost 8 bases, and 12 bases lay in between. CDR3 length equals 11 residues. Germline CDR1 reads MDHEN; CDR2 reads SYDVKM. The DNA for the CDR3 is TGTGCCAGCGGCCGGCCTAGGGGCTACACCTTC. Its translation is CASGRPRGYTF.